Listed here is a single T cell receptor beta chain. Its target is unknown. This sample is part of a study of lymphopenia after photon versus proton radiotherapy. Overall study findings and caveats: Oligoclonal CD8+ Temra expansion after nadir drove photon patients' diversity drop. Photon-treated patients lost naive T cells and TCR diversity; proton-treated stayed stable. Post-nadir TCR diversity decline inversely tracked overall survival among those who died. Authors raise, but do not show, better survival with proton therapy.

The ends lost 3 bases at V and 10 bases at J; junction bases unmatched: 12. The CDR3 runs to 15 residues. Germline loops: CDR1 SGDLS, CDR2 YYNGEE. The data were produced by immunoSEQ multiplex PCR, yet TCRdb's version contains in-frame clones alone and is incomplete. Of 55,000 to 85,000 clones listed, 85% to 95% were seen once; the top ten hold 2.2%. The sample was peripheral blood, taken from a patient treated with photon-based radiotherapy. The TCR was taken from a woman aged 40 to 55 with cholangiocarcinoma. V gene TRBV9 combines with J gene TRBJ2-1, with 8 bases identical to TRBD2. The CDR3 protein is CASSDGGGPRSEQFF. The CDR3 DNA is TGTGCCAGCAGCGACGGGGGGGGACCCCGCTCCGAGCAGTTCTTC.